Below, 2 T cell receptor beta chains from the same sample are listed, as sequenced in a study of Graves' ophthalmopathy and Graves' hyperthyroidism. Amplification of the TCR beta CDR3 regions used RNA transcripts (as template). RT-PCR was first run with HTBI primers, then multiplex PCR in a second round. TCRdb processed the multiplex PCR reads anew with MiXCR; each CDR3 protein has one entry. Of about 400,000 distinct CDR3 sequences detected, less than 20% appear once; the ten largest clones hold around 7%. The sequencing sample was made of peripheral blood. The receptors come from a woman between 18 and 29 years old with stable Graves' hyperthyroidism.

This clonotype has at least ten counts. The chain has TRBV7-2 and TRBJ2-5; D is unresolved. The CDR3 sequence is 16 residues long. Germline CDR1 reads SGHTA; CDR2 reads FQGNSA. V was shortened by 1 base and J by 2 bases, with 14 bases between the two germline ends. The CDR3 bases are TGTGCCAGCAGCTTAGTTCCACAGCTACTTCAAGAGACCCAGTACTTC. This gives the protein CASSLVPQLLQETQYF.

The sample holds a few counts of this clonotype. The junction shows a germline mismatch at one end, possibly a read error. The chain carries TRBV13 and TRBJ2-2; 8 nucleotides line up with TRBD2. Germline V lookup: CDR1 PRHDT, CDR2 FYEKMQ (reference sequence). There are 15 residues in the CDR3. In DNA form, the CDR3 reads TGTGCCAGCAGCCCTGGGCGGACTAGCACCGAGGAGCTGTTTTTT. Encoded protein: CASSPGRTSTEELFF.